Sequencing of this TCR beta chain was carried out in a study of T cell responses to AZD1222 COVID-19 vaccine. Overall study findings and caveats: Sampling captured repertoires only after the peak T cell response. Epitopes outside B.1.351 and B.1.1.7 mutated regions reportedly drew nearly half of spike TCRs.

Repertoires were generated with immunoSEQ multiplex PCR, while TCRdb's copy carries only in-frame clones and drops some. This sample has over 150,000 clones, with 90% found just once. Concerning this clone: Its cognate antigen is unknown. Different DNA sequences within this sample yield the same CDR3.

The CDR3 loop spans 13 amino acids. Trimming removed 4 bases at V and 8 bases at J, with 15 bases between. Germline V CDR1 and CDR2: MNHEY, SMNVEV (reference sequence). The V and J genes are TRBV27 and TRBJ2-7; no reliable D call. The TCR originated in an adult in good health. Material: peripheral blood, obtained on day 0 of AZD1222 vaccination. This chain's CDR3 is CASSSPSFWKQYF. CDR3 nucleotides: TGTGCCAGCAGTTCTCCCTCCTTCTGGAAGCAGTACTTC.